The sequence of this T cell receptor (beta chain) was determined in a study of cytomegalovirus exposure and HLA in healthy donors. Study-level points and caveats: Certain indistinguishable V segments, among them TRBV6-2 and TRBV6-3, were excluded.

The primer mix had 60 Vbeta and 13 Jbeta primers. The data were produced by immunoSEQ multiplex PCR, yet TCRdb's version contains in-frame clones alone and is incomplete. Of about 170,000 clones listed, approximately 76% are singletons. With regard to this clone: Antigen: not known.

The CDR3 covers 12 residues. The germline V and J ends were trimmed by 3 bases and 3 bases, with 7 bases remaining between them. Germline loops: CDR1 SGHRS, CDR2 YFSETQ. The chain joins TRBV5-1 to TRBJ2-7; perhaps TRBD1 as D (5 bases). This receptor was identified in a woman aged 18-30 years in good health and CMV-seropositive. What was sequenced was PBMCs. The CDR3 DNA is TGCGCCAGCAGCTCGCAGGGCTACGAGCAGTACTTC. Its translation: CASSSQGYEQYF.